This T cell receptor beta chain was identified in a study of post-analysis software for immune sequencing data. Study in general: Relapsing-remitting, secondary progressive and progressive-relapsing multiple sclerosis were all included among the disease courses.

The study, taken as a whole, reports: Samples from one preparation batch, clustered by F measure, grouped strongly together. Those with multiple sclerosis, the patient group, showed significantly lower normalized Chao1 diversity than controls. A handful of TRBV segments were significantly more frequent in patients than in controls. TRBV5-6, TRBV5-1 and TRBV20-1 were among these segments.

TCR beta cDNA libraries had unique molecular identifiers. TCRdb re-analysed the PCR reads in MiXCR, keeping a single row per CDR3 protein. The sample holds under 900,000 distinct CDR3 sequences, 53% seen once. CDR1 and CDR2 (germline): SQVTM, ANQGSEA. V lost 0 bases, J lost 4 bases, and 12 bases lay in between. The CDR3 has 14 amino acids. Details on this clonotype: What it recognizes is unknown.

The sequencing sample was made of blood. V gene TRBV29-1 combines with J gene TRBJ1-2; a possible D gene is TRBD1 (5 bases). This TCR was sampled from a girl aged 5 to 17 with multiple sclerosis. The CDR3 here is CSVEDPGMGYGYTF. CDR3 DNA: TGCAGCGTTGAAGATCCAGGGATGGGCTATGGCTACACCTTC.